One and the same sample provided the 20 T cell receptor beta chains below, sequenced in a study of shared clonotypes between healthy human individuals. The protocol was immunoSEQ multiplex PCR, while the TCRdb copy is restricted to in-frame clones and leaves out a portion. The top ten clones hold 0.37% of a sample with 2 million to 2.5 million clones, about 90% of them seen once. Sequencing used naive CD4+ T cells from PBMCs. The subset is: CD45RA+ positively selected. These receptors all come from a man aged 18 to 30 in good health. Some clones in this sample may be carry-over from other donors' samples.

This chain links TRBV12-5 with TRBJ2-2; 8 bases line up with TRBD1. Germline V lookup: CDR1 LGHNT, CDR2 FRNRAP. The CDR3 length is 16 residues. The V and J ends lost 2 bases and 4 bases, in that order; junction bases with no gene match: 6. CDR3 amino acids: CASGLSQGAITGELFF. DNA for the CDR3: TGTGCTAGTGGTTTGAGCCAGGGGGCAATCACCGGGGAGCTGTTTTTT.

V gene TRBV9 combines with J gene TRBJ2-7, with D perhaps given as TRBD1 or TRBD2 (5 bases each). The V and J ends lost 4 bases and 4 bases respectively, with 21 bases between them. The CDR3 totals 16 residues. Germline V gene data show CDR1 as SGDLS and CDR2 as YYNGEE. The CDR3: CASSQGPRDLSYEQYF. The CDR3 DNA reads as TGTGCCAGCAGCCAAGGGCCACGGGACCTGTCGTACGAGCAGTACTTC.

This chain uses TRBV19 with TRBJ1-3; 7 positions match TRBD1. This CDR3 has 15 amino acids. The V gene end was trimmed by 7 bases and the J gene end by 3 bases; junction bases not matched to a gene: 9. The germline gives CDR1 LNHDA, CDR2 SQIVND (reference sequence). This CDR3 reads CASTLDRAGGNTIYF. The CDR3 bases are TGTGCCAGTACCCTCGACAGGGCAGGTGGAAACACCATATATTTT.

This clone appeared once. The chain recombines TRBV5-1 with TRBJ2-1; D possibly corresponds to TRBD1 (5 bases). This CDR3 is built from 13 residues. CDR1 is SGHRS, CDR2 YFSETQ, per germline. The V gene lost 6 bases and the J gene lost 1 base, with 8 bases spanning the gap. For the CDR3, the DNA is TGCGCCAGCACTAAGGGGTCCTACAATGAGCAGTTCTTC. Its translation: CASTKGSYNEQFF. Together with reference TRBV5-1 and TRBJ2-1, the CDR3 gives the full variable domain: KAGVTQTPRYLIKTRGQQVTLSCSPISGHRSVSWYQQTPGQGLQFLFEYFSETQRNKGNFPGRFSGRQFSNSRSEMNVSTLELGDSALYLCASTKGSYNEQFFGPGTRLTVL.

In regard to this clone: At the DNA level, this CDR3 is encoded by other sequences in the same sample as well. This sequence joins TRBV18 and TRBJ1-1, with TRBD1 identical over 9 bases. This CDR3 has 15 amino acids. Germline V gene lookup returns CDR1 KGHSH and CDR2 LQKENI. Losses at the gene ends were 3 bases for V and 1 base for J; bases not matched to a gene: 3. The CDR3 region is CASSPMGQGNTEAFF. CDR3 DNA sequence: TGTGCCAGCTCACCGATGGGACAGGGGAACACTGAAGCTTTCTTT.

V is TRBV5-1 and J is TRBJ2-2; the D is unclear. V was shortened by 5 bases and J by 0 bases, with 8 bases between the two germline ends. CDR1 is SGHRS and CDR2 is YFSETQ in the germline V gene. This CDR3 is built from 14 residues. The CDR3 reads CASRYIPNTGELFF. In DNA form, the CDR3 reads TGCGCCAGCAGATATATACCGAACACCGGGGAGCTGTTTTTT.

The chain combines TRBV29-1 with TRBJ2-7; D not resolved. Germline-derived CDR1 and CDR2 are SQVTM and ANQGSEA. This CDR3 contains 15 residues. Trimming cost V 4 bases and J 4 bases, with 20 bases left between them. The CDR3 reads CSVVVRPRMGYEQYF. CDR3 in DNA: TGCAGCGTTGTAGTCCGACCGCGAATGGGTTACGAGCAGTACTTC.

This clone was seen a few times. The rearrangement links TRBV18 to TRBJ2-1; 14 positions agree with TRBD2. CDR3 size: 15 residues. The germline V gene encodes CDR1 KGHSH and CDR2 LQKENI. V lost 5 bases and J lost 5; bases outside the gene matches: 2. In nucleotides, the CDR3 is TGTGCCAGCTCATCGGGACTAGCGGGAGACAATGAGCAGTTCTTC. Encoded protein: CASSSGLAGDNEQFF. The whole variable domain, remainder taken from reference TRBV18 and TRBJ2-1, is NAGVMQNPRHLVRRRGQEARLRCSPMKGHSHVYWYRQLPEEGLKFMVYLQKENIIDESGMPKERFSAEFPKEGPSILRIQQVVRGDSAAYFCASSSGLAGDNEQFFGPGTRLTVL.

The V gene is TRBV28, the J gene TRBJ2-7, with 7 bases identical to TRBD2. V lost 7 bases and J lost 4; bases outside the gene matches: 10. CDR1 and CDR2 from the germline V gene are MDHEN and SYDVKM. There are 14 residues in the CDR3. The CDR3 sequence is CASKGAGERYEQYF. As DNA, the CDR3 is TGTGCCAGCAAAGGTGCGGGGGAGAGGTACGAGCAGTACTTC.

The table lists this clone with a count of one. CDR3 loop: CASSLEGLAGTDTQYF. DNA for the CDR3: TGCGCCAGCAGCTTGGAGGGGCTAGCGGGGACAGATACGCAGTATTTT. The V gene is TRBV5-1, the J gene TRBJ2-3; 9 nucleotides line up with TRBD2. Germline CDR1 reads SGHRS; CDR2 reads YFSETQ. The CDR3 has 16 residues. V shed 0 bases and J 3 bases; nucleotides not matched to a gene: 5.

The rearrangement links TRBV7-9 to TRBJ2-5, with D tentatively TRBD1 (6 bases). V was shortened by 8 bases and J by 5 bases, with 21 bases between the two germline ends. CDR1 SEHNR and CDR2 FQNEAQ come from the germline V gene (reference sequence). This CDR3 has 15 residues. CDR3 sequence reads: CASLRNQGSAETQYF. The CDR3 nucleotides read TGTGCCAGCCTACGTAATCAGGGGTCCGCGGAGACCCAGTACTTC.

The chain has TRBV5-4 and TRBJ1-2; tentatively, D is TRBD1 (6 bases). Trimming took 3 bases from V and 4 from J, leaving 16 bases between them. The CDR3 is 15 residues long. The germline V gene has CDR1 SGHNT and CDR2 YYREEE (reference sequence). In DNA form, the CDR3 reads TGTGCCAGCAGCTCAGGAGGGGGATATAGCTATGGCTACACCTTC. It codes for CASSSGGGYSYGYTF.

V is TRBV6-1 and J is TRBJ1-1, with D maybe TRBD1 (6 bases). The V and J ends lost 3 bases and 1 base respectively, with 12 bases between them. CDR1 and CDR2 from the germline V gene are MNHNS and SASEGT. The CDR3 loop spans 15 amino acids. CDR3 sequence reads: CASSDQQGGNTEAFF. Written as DNA, the CDR3 is TGTGCCAGCAGTGACCAACAGGGTGGGAACACTGAAGCTTTCTTT.

This chain links TRBV5-1 with TRBJ1-1; D gene unclear. Germline CDR1 is SGHRS and CDR2 is YFSETQ. The CDR3 extends over 12 amino acids. Between the trimmed V and J ends, which lost 4 bases and 1 base, there was a span of 5 bases. CDR3 protein: CASSAQNTEAFF. CDR3 DNA: TGCGCCAGCAGCGCACAGAACACTGAAGCTTTCTTT.

The chain combines TRBV7-3 with TRBJ1-1; D gene unclear. From germline, CDR1 is SGHTA and CDR2 FQGTGA. Trimming left V 8 bases short and J 2 bases short, with 12 bases between. The CDR3 is made up of 13 amino acids. The CDR3 bases are TGTGCCAGCCAGGTGACGGTAAACACTGAAGCTTTCTTT. Protein sequence: CASQVTVNTEAFF.

V gene TRBV2 combines with J gene TRBJ1-3; D is unclear. The length of the CDR3 is 16 residues. Germline V gives CDR1 SNHLY, CDR2 FYNNEI. The V end was cut by 6 bases, the J end by 0 bases, with 15 bases between. DNA for the CDR3: TGTGCCAGCAGCGGCCGCGCTGGCCGCTCTGGAAACACCATATATTTT. Translating gives CASSGRAGRSGNTIYF. The complete variable domain, with remaining parts taken from reference TRBV2 and TRBJ1-3, reads EPEVTQTPSHQVTQMGQEVILRCVPISNHLYFYWYRQILGQKVEFLVSFYNNEISEKSEIFDDQFSVERPDGSNFTLKIRSTKLEDSAMYFCASSGRAGRSGNTIYFGEGSWLTVV.

On this clone: Other DNA sequences in the same sample also yield this CDR3. This chain connects TRBV5-4 to TRBJ2-1, with 8 bases lining up with TRBD2. CDR1 is SGHNT, CDR2 YYREEE, per germline (reference sequence). CDR3 length: 15 amino acids. V lost 0 bases and J lost 8; bases outside the gene matches: 7. This CDR3 is CASSLVSGSIDEQFF. For the CDR3, the DNA is TGTGCCAGCAGCTTGGTAAGCGGGAGTATCGATGAGCAGTTCTTC.

The rearrangement uses TRBV29-1 and TRBJ1-1; 7 bases agree with TRBD1. The CDR3 length is 14 residues. Germline V lookup: CDR1 SQVTM, CDR2 ANQGSEA. Trimming at V came to 3 bases and at J to 5 bases, leaving 9 bases not matched to a gene. The CDR3 protein is CSVEGTAGGTEAFF. CDR3 bases: TGCAGCGTTGAGGGGACAGCCGGTGGGACTGAAGCTTTCTTT.

Comments on this clone: The same CDR3 arises from other DNA sequences in this sample as well. V gene TRBV7-9 combines with J gene TRBJ2-7, with 8 bases identical to TRBD2. CDR1 is SEHNR and CDR2 is FQNEAQ in the germline V gene (reference sequence). The trim removed 3 bases at V and 3 bases at J, leaving 4 bases unmatched. The CDR3 contains 14 residues. This CDR3 reads CASSLGTSVYEQYF. The CDR3 region has the DNA TGTGCCAGCAGCTTGGGGACTAGTGTCTACGAGCAGTACTTC.

This chain joins TRBV28 and TRBJ2-7; perhaps D is TRBD1 or TRBD2 (6 bases each). Germline values: CDR1 MDHEN, CDR2 SYDVKM. V was trimmed by 5 bases and J by 0 bases, leaving 17 bases between them. This CDR3 region has 16 residues. The CDR3 spells CASSPTGAQSSYEQYF. CDR3 bases: TGTGCCAGCAGTCCGACGGGGGCTCAGAGCTCCTACGAGCAGTACTTC.